Listed below are T cell receptor beta chains from one sample, sequenced in a study of T cells in Graves' hyperthyroidism and ophthalmopathy. From the multiplex PCR reads, TCRdb called clonotypes with MiXCR, one entry per CDR3 protein. The repertoire has approximately 400,000 distinct CDR3 sequences, more than 11% of them found once; the top ten carry about 10%. Sequenced sample: blood. The receptor set was obtained from a woman aged 55 to 70 with Graves' hyperthyroidism. CDR3s include the opening cysteine and the closing phenylalanine or tryptophan. A D gene is named only where the DNA matches it firmly. Not every row has a clone size; where given, it reads once, few, many or a size class.

J gene	V gene	clone size	D gene	CDR3 length	CDR3 protein	CDR3 DNA
TRBJ2-7	TRBV4-1	.	TRBD2	16	CASSQEVSGGPYEQYF	TGCGCCAGCAGCCAAGAGGTTAGCGGGGGTCCCTACGAGCAGTACTTC
TRBJ1-4	TRBV30	many	TRBD1	14	CAWRATGKNEKLFF	TGTGCCTGGAGGGCGACAGGGAAGAATGAAAAACTGTTTTTT
TRBJ2-1	TRBV7-3	many	TRBD2	20	CASSLTPPLAGGPYFVEQFF	TGTGCCAGCAGCTTAACGCCACCCCTAGCGGGAGGGCCCTATTTTGTCGAGCAGTTCTTC
TRBJ1-5	TRBV7-9	few	.	13	CASSLTSDQPQHF	TGTGCCAGCAGCTTAACGAGCGATCAGCCCCAGCATTTT
TRBJ1-6	TRBV5-1	.	TRBD1	15	CASSTRQGMNSPLHF	TGCGCCAGCAGCACCCGACAGGGTATGAATTCACCCCTCCACTTT
TRBJ1-6	TRBV27	few	.	12	CASRTYNSPLHF	TGTGCCAGCCGAACCTATAATTCACCCCTCCACTTT
TRBJ1-5	TRBV2	few	.	13	CASSRDIESAQHF	TGTGCCAGCAGTCGGGACATTGAATCGGCCCAGCATTTT
TRBJ2-1	TRBV28	many	.	16	CASSTSGAGEGNEQFF	TGTGCCAGCAGCACGAGCGGGGCAGGGGAAGGGAATGAGCAGTTCTTC
TRBJ1-4	TRBV29-1	many	.	12	CSVGQPGEKLFF	TGCAGCGTTGGACAGCCGGGGGAAAAACTGTTTTTT
TRBJ2-1	TRBV4-1	.	TRBD2	14	CASSRPSGELSKFF	TGCGCCAGCAGCCGGCCTAGCGGGGAGTTGAGCAAGTTCTTC
TRBJ2-3	TRBV5-5	many	TRBD2	14	CASSWTSGTDTQYF	TGTGCCAGCAGCTGGACTAGCGGGACAGATACGCAGTATTTT
TRBJ2-5	TRBV3-1	many	.	14	CASSQAASSETQYF	TGTGCCAGCAGCCAAGCAGCGTCAAGCGAGACCCAGTACTTC
TRBJ2-1	TRBV7-9	many	.	13	CASNREMVDEQFF	TGTGCCAGCAACCGAGAGATGGTCGATGAGCAGTTCTTC
TRBJ2-3	TRBV3-1	few	TRBD2	18	CASSPWTSGKGSTDTQYF	TGTGCCAGCAGCCCCTGGACTAGCGGGAAGGGAAGCACAGATACGCAGTATTTT
TRBJ1-1	TRBV5-1	many	.	14	CASRPGSVITEAFF	TGCGCCAGCAGACCGGGCTCGGTAATCACTGAAGCTTTCTTT
TRBJ2-1	TRBV20-1	few	.	15	CSATLAVDSYNEQFF	TGCAGTGCAACACTAGCCGTCGACTCCTACAATGAGCAGTTCTTC
TRBJ2-5	TRBV5-5	many	.	14	CASSRQAGSETQYF	TGTGCCAGCAGCAGGCAGGCAGGGTCGGAGACCCAGTACTTC
TRBJ2-5	TRBV5-4	many	TRBD2	16	CASSLRLAGAQETQYF	TGTGCCAGCAGCTTACGACTAGCGGGAGCACAAGAGACCCAGTACTTC
TRBJ2-3	TRBV30	.	TRBD2	11	CAWSAGTSQYF	TGTGCCTGGAGCGCCGGGACTAGTCAGTATTTT
TRBJ2-1	TRBV18	many	.	14	CASSPGTNYNEQFF	TGTGCCAGCTCACCAGGGACGAACTACAATGAGCAGTTCTTC
TRBJ2-7	TRBV27	many	.	12	CASSFGGHEQYF	TGTGCCAGCAGTTTTGGAGGCCACGAGCAGTACTTC
TRBJ1-2	TRBV2	few	.	13	CASQDRGRGGYTF	TGTGCCAGCCAAGACAGAGGGCGAGGGGGCTACACCTTC
TRBJ1-4	TRBV19	few	TRBD1	14	CASSMGQRTEKLFF	TGTGCCAGTAGTATGGGACAGAGAACTGAAAAACTGTTTTTT
TRBJ2-1	TRBV20-1	many	TRBD2	13	CSARTSGRNEQFF	TGCAGTGCTAGGACTAGCGGGAGAAATGAGCAGTTCTTC
TRBJ1-4	TRBV5-4	.	.	15	CASSSSWATNEKLFF	TGTGCCAGCAGCTCCAGTTGGGCAACTAATGAAAAACTGTTTTTT
TRBJ1-2	TRBV3-1	.	TRBD1	15	CASSPTRTGNYGYTF	TGTGCCAGCAGCCCTACCCGGACAGGGAACTATGGCTACACCTTC
TRBJ2-7	TRBV7-2	many	.	12	CASSESSYEQYF	TGTGCCAGCAGCGAAAGCTCCTACGAGCAGTACTTC
TRBJ2-7	TRBV3-1	many	.	14	CASSQDQVGVEQYF	TGTGCCAGCAGCCAAGATCAAGTAGGTGTCGAGCAGTACTTC
TRBJ2-1	TRBV18	many	TRBD1	16	CASSLTGTGFYNEQFF	TGTGCCAGCAGTCTAACCGGGACAGGGTTCTACAATGAGCAGTTCTTC
TRBJ2-1	TRBV6-1	few	TRBD2	21	CASSDEGGGIRTSGSYNEQFF	TGTGCCAGCAGTGATGAAGGGGGCGGGATAAGGACTAGCGGGAGCTACAATGAGCAGTTCTTC
TRBJ1-4	TRBV5-1	few	TRBD1	15	CASSFDRGRNEKLFF	TGCGCCAGCAGCTTCGACAGGGGGCGTAATGAAAAACTGTTTTTT
TRBJ2-7	TRBV30	many	.	14	CAWSVLGFVYEQYF	TGTGCCTGGAGTGTACTGGGATTTGTCTACGAGCAGTACTTC
TRBJ2-3	TRBV11-2	.	.	16	CASSLGVILSTDTQYF	TGTGCCAGCAGCTTAGGAGTAATTCTTAGCACAGATACGCAGTATTTT
TRBJ2-7	TRBV28	.	TRBD1	13	CAITGTGPYEQYF	TGTGCCATAACCGGGACAGGGCCATACGAGCAGTACTTC
TRBJ1-1	TRBV19	many	TRBD1	15	CASLFSDRANTEAFF	TGTGCCAGTTTATTCTCGGACAGGGCTAACACTGAAGCTTTCTTT
TRBJ1-1	TRBV2	.	.	10	CASRADEAFF	TGTGCCAGCAGGGCGGACGAAGCTTTCTTT
TRBJ1-3	TRBV7-9	.	.	11	CASSLGVTIYF	TGTGCCAGCAGCTTAGGGGTGACCATATATTTT
TRBJ1-2	TRBV7-9	few	.	16	CASSAVETGINYGYTF	TGTGCCAGCAGCGCTGTGGAGACAGGTATTAACTATGGCTACACCTTC
TRBJ1-5	TRBV11-2	many	.	15	CASSLGVYSNQPQHF	TGTGCCAGCAGCTTAGGGGTTTATAGCAATCAGCCCCAGCATTTT
TRBJ2-6	TRBV28	few	TRBD1	19	CASSLWERTGVSGANVLTF	TGTGCCAGCAGTTTATGGGAGAGGACAGGGGTCTCTGGGGCCAACGTCCTGACTTTC
TRBJ2-5	TRBV10-3	few	TRBD2	18	CAISATLAGGNEGGTQYF	TGTGCCATCAGTGCTACCCTAGCGGGAGGGAATGAAGGAGGGACCCAGTACTTC
TRBJ2-3	TRBV28	many	TRBD1	17	CASSLWSGDRSTDTQYF	TGTGCCAGCAGTTTATGGTCCGGGGACAGGAGCACAGATACGCAGTATTTT
TRBJ2-3	TRBV5-1	few	TRBD2	16	CASSGSGTSGTDTQYF	TGCGCCAGCAGCGGCTCCGGGACTAGCGGCACAGATACGCAGTATTTT
TRBJ2-1	TRBV2	many	TRBD2	15	CASGGGLAGGPGKFF	TGTGCCAGCGGAGGGGGGCTAGCGGGAGGGCCGGGGAAGTTCTTC
TRBJ2-5	TRBV30	many	.	15	CAWSVGVRGWETQYF	TGTGCCTGGAGTGTCGGTGTGCGGGGTTGGGAGACCCAGTACTTC
TRBJ1-2	TRBV27	.	.	13	CASSLWSGVGYTF	TGTGCCAGCAGTTTATGGTCAGGGGTTGGCTACACCTTC